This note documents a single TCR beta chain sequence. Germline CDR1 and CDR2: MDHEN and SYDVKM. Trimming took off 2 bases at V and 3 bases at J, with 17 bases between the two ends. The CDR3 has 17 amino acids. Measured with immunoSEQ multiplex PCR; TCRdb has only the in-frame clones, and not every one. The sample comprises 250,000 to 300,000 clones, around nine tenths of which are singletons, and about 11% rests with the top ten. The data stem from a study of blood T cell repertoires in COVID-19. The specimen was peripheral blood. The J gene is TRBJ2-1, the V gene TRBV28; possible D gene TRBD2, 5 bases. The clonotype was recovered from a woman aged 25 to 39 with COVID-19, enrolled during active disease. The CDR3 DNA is TGTGCCAGCAGTTTAGAGGGCGGAACTAGGGTCTACAATGAGCAGTTCTTC. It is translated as CASSLEGGTRVYNEQFF.